The 12 T cell receptor beta chains reported below all come from one sample, sequenced in a study of T cell changes during pregnancy in multiple sclerosis. This table comes from immunoSEQ multiplex PCR, and its TCRdb copy is limited to in-frame clones, with some not included. In the table there are approximately 59,000 clones, 90% to 95% of which are singletons. The sequences come from peripheral blood, collected in the third trimester of pregnancy. The origin of the receptors is a female donor in good health, enrolled as a control in a pregnancy study.

The J gene is TRBJ1-6, the V gene TRBV5-6; 7 bases match TRBD1. Losses at the gene ends were 3 bases for V and 7 bases for J; bases not matched to a gene: 13. CDR1 and CDR2 (germline): SGHDT, YYEEEE. The CDR3 is 17 residues long. The CDR3 nucleotides are TGTGCCAGCAGCTACCTGGACAGGCAACCTATCAATTCACCCCTCCACTTT. Encoded protein: CASSYLDRQPINSPLHF.

The chain joins TRBV29-1 to TRBJ2-7; weak D call: TRBD1 (6 bases). Trimming took off 5 bases at V and 0 bases at J, with 14 bases between the two ends. Germline CDR1 SQVTM, CDR2 ANQGSEA. The CDR3 is made up of 14 amino acids. CDR3 DNA: TGCAGCGTTCTGACAGGTGCAAGCTCCTACGAGCAGTACTTC. Translated: CSVLTGASSYEQYF.

The chain recombines TRBV18 with TRBJ1-3, with TRBD1 as a possible D gene (5 bases). This CDR3 has 17 amino acids. V lost 3 bases, J lost 1 base, and 16 bases lay in between. CDR1 and CDR2 (germline): KGHSH, LQKENI. This chain's CDR3 is CASSPLDRSPSGNTIYF. DNA of the CDR3: TGTGCCAGCTCACCCCTTGACAGATCTCCTTCTGGAAACACCATATATTTT.

The J gene is TRBJ1-5, the V gene TRBV2, with 7 bases fitting TRBD1. This CDR3 contains 15 residues. Germline values: CDR1 SNHLY, CDR2 FYNNEI. V lost 2 bases to trimming and J lost 4 bases; unmatched junction nucleotides: 5. The CDR3, as DNA: TGTGCCAGCAGTGAAAGGGGGCGACCTAATCAGCCCCAGCATTTT. Amino acid sequence: CASSERGRPNQPQHF.

The V call is TRBV6-5, the J call TRBJ2-1, with TRBD1 as a possible D gene (5 bases). CDR1 is MNHEY, CDR2 SVGAGI, per germline. The V end was cut by 3 bases, the J end by 4 bases, with 10 bases between. The CDR3 is made up of 14 amino acids. DNA of the CDR3: TGTGCCAGCAGTTATCAGGGCCGATACAATGAGCAGTTCTTC. As protein: CASSYQGRYNEQFF.

The rearrangement joins TRBV5-8 to TRBJ1-1; D remains ambiguous. Germline V gives CDR1 SGHTS, CDR2 YDEGEE. The CDR3 length is 15 residues. Trimming cost V 5 bases and J 1 base, with 15 bases left between them. Here the CDR3 reads CASRPTEARNTEAFF. The CDR3 region has the DNA TGTGCCAGCAGACCAACCGAGGCCCGGAACACTGAAGCTTTCTTT.

The chain is built from TRBV29-1 and TRBJ1-4, with D unclear. Germline V gene sequence: CDR1 SQVTM, CDR2 ANQGSEA. This CDR3 is 13 amino acids long. V was trimmed by 5 bases and J by 6 bases, leaving 13 bases between them. CDR3 sequence reads: CSVIHREDEKLFF. CDR3 sequence (DNA): TGCAGCGTTATACATAGAGAGGATGAAAAACTGTTTTTT.

This clone was detected a few times. In the same sample, other DNA sequences code for this CDR3. The rearrangement joins TRBV7-9 to TRBJ2-7, with 7 bases fitting TRBD1. Trimming at V came to 5 bases and at J to 4 bases, leaving 2 bases not matched to a gene. CDR1 and CDR2 (germline): SEHNR, FQNEAQ (reference sequence). The CDR3 covers 12 residues. The CDR3 region has the DNA TGTGCCAGCAGCCCGACAGGGTACGAGCAGTACTTC. It translates to CASSPTGYEQYF.

The CDR3 here is CASSFISGRGTYEQYF. As DNA, the CDR3 is TGTGCCAGCAGCTTCATATCAGGGCGCGGTACCTACGAGCAGTACTTC. The chain combines TRBV11-3 with TRBJ2-7; D might be TRBD1 (5 bases). The germline V gene has CDR1 SGHNT and CDR2 YENEEA. This CDR3 comprises 16 residues. V was pared by 3 bases and J by 2 bases, with 17 bases between.

This sequence joins TRBV7-2 and TRBJ1-1, with TRBD1 identical over 9 bases. The trim removed 4 bases at V and 1 base at J, leaving 4 bases unmatched. The CDR3 sequence is 15 residues long. Germline CDR1 SGHTA, CDR2 FQGNSA. The CDR3 nucleotides are TGTGCCAGCAGCTATTGGGACAGGGAGAACACTGAAGCTTTCTTT. Protein: CASSYWDRENTEAFF.

This clone has just one count. This chain joins TRBV14 and TRBJ1-4, with 9 bases matching TRBD1. Germline CDR1 SGHDN, CDR2 FVKESK. Trimming removed 2 bases from V and 4 bases from J; junction bases left unmatched: 5. The CDR3 has 16 residues. The CDR3 DNA follows: TGTGCCAGCAGCCAACCTGGGACAGGGTATAATGAAAAACTGTTTTTT. It yields the protein CASSQPGTGYNEKLFF. The full variable domain, its missing parts supplied by reference TRBV14 and TRBJ1-4, is EAGVTQFPSHSVIEKGQTVTLRCDPISGHDNLYWYRRVMGKEIKFLLHFVKESKQDESGMPNNRFLAERTGGTYSTLKVQPAELEDSGVYFCASSQPGTGYNEKLFFGSGTQLSVL.

This chain joins TRBV7-3 and TRBJ2-1; D might be TRBD2 (5 bases). V lost 2 bases to trimming and J lost 4 bases, with 9 bases between them. The CDR3 runs 14 residues. Germline assignment: CDR1 SGHTA and CDR2 FQGTGA. The CDR3 nucleotides read TGTGCCAGCAGCTTATCGGAGGTTTACAATGAGCAGTTCTTC. It codes for CASSLSEVYNEQFF.